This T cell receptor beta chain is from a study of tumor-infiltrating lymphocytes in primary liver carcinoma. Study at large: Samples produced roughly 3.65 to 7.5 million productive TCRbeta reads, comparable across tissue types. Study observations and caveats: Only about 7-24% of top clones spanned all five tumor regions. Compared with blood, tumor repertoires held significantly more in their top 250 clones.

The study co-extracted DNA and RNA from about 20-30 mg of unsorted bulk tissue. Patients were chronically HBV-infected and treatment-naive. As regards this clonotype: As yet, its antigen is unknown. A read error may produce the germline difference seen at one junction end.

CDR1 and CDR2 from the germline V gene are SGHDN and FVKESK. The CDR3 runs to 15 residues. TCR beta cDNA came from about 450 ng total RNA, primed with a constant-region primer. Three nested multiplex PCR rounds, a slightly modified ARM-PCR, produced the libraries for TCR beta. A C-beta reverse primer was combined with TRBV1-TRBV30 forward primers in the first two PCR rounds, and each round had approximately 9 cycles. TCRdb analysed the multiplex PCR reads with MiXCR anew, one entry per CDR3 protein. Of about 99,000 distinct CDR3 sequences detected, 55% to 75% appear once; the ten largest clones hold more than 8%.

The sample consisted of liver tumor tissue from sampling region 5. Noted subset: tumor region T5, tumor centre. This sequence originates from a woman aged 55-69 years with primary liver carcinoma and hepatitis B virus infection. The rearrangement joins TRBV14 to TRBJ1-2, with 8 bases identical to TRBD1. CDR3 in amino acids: CTSSPADRGIYGYTF. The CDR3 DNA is TGTACCAGCAGCCCCGCCGACAGGGGAATATATGGCTACACCTTC. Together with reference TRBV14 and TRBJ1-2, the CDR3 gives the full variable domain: EAGVTQFPSHSVIEKGQTVTLRCDPISGHDNLYWYRRVMGKEIKFLLHFVKESKQDESGMPNNRFLAERTGGTYSTLKVQPAELEDSGVYFCTSSPADRGIYGYTFGSGTRLTVV.